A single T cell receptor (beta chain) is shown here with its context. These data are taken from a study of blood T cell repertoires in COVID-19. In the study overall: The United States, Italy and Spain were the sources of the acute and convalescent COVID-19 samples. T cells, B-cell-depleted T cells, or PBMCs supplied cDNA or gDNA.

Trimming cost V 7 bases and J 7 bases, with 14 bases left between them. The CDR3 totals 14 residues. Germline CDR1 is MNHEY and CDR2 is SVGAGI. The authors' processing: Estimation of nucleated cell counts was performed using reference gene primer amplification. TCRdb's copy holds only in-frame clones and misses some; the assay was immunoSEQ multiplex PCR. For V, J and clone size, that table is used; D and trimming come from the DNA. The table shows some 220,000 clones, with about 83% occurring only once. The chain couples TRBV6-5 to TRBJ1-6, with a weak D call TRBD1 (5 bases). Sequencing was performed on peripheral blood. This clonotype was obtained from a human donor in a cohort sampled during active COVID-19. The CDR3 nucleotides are TGTGCCAGCACGAGGGACGGAGGGAATTCACCCCTCCACTTT. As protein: CASTRDGGNSPLHF.